The TCR beta chain under discussion was sequenced for a study of CD8 T cells in cerebrospinal fluid in Alzheimer's disease. Turning to the study itself: Clonal expansion of CSF T cells was measured with plate-based and droplet-based single-cell sequencing.

Considering frequency, this clonotype is large (0.1 to 1%). The antigen remains undetermined. Notes on the study in general: EBV-specific clones showed no enrichment in Alzheimer's patients and were not the top expanded clones.

TCRdb derives one entry per CDR3 protein from the 10x single-cell sequencing reads, leaving out DNA. Its clone listing holds about 1,200 distinct CDR3 sequences. Germline V gene lookup returns CDR1 DFQATT and CDR2 SNEGSKA (reference sequence). CDR3 length equals 12 residues. This chain connects TRBV20-1 to TRBJ1-1; lacking DNA, the TRBD1 call made by TCRdb goes unchecked. The sequenced material came from cerebrospinal fluid. The clonotype was recovered from a human donor in good health. CDR3 sequence reads: CSASGGNTEAFF.